This TCR beta chain was identified in a study of cytomegalovirus exposure and HLA in healthy donors. The study's findings and limits: A few CMV-associated chains were confirmed in vitro to be specific for CMV antigens. Overall, about 160 TCR beta chains were annotated as cytomegalovirus-associated. As was reported, the classifier diagnosed cytomegalovirus status with high specificity and sensitivity.

Comments on this clone: The antigen is not known.

The donors were members of the validation cohort, which comprised 90 to 150 subjects and was separate from the first cohort of 666 subjects. Germline lookup yields CDR1 SGDLS and CDR2 YYNGEE. The CDR3 contains 13 residues. Trimming took 4 bases from V and 0 from J, leaving 8 bases between them. Repertoires were generated with immunoSEQ multiplex PCR, while TCRdb's copy carries only in-frame clones and drops some. In the table there are roughly 330,000 clones, roughly 87% of which are singletons. This TCR derives from a woman aged 25-40 years in good health and CMV-seropositive. The J gene is TRBJ2-7, the V gene TRBV9; D gene ambiguous. Input material: PBMCs. This CDR3 is CASSFVPSYEQYF. The CDR3 DNA is TGTGCCAGCAGCTTCGTACCCTCCTACGAGCAGTACTTC.